The 24 T cell receptor beta chains below come from one sample, sequenced in a study. TCRdb fed the RT-PCR reads into MiXCR, producing one record per CDR3 protein. This sample yields 550,000 to 750,000 distinct CDR3 sequences, of which around 14% are seen a single time; 3.6% belongs to the top ten. Sequencing used memory CD4+ T cells from blood. The receptors come from a female donor in good health, serving as a healthy control.

V usage is TRBV7-2 and J usage is TRBJ1-1, with unresolved D. CDR3 length equals 15 residues. Germline assignment: CDR1 SGHTA and CDR2 FQGNSA. The germline V and J ends were trimmed by 2 bases and 4 bases, with 14 bases remaining between them. This chain's CDR3 is CASSLNAALSTEAFF. CDR3 coding DNA: TGTGCCAGCAGCTTAAATGCCGCATTGAGCACTGAAGCTTTCTTT.

The table lists this clonotype with a few counts. The J gene is TRBJ2-1, the V gene TRBV24-1; 10 bases line up with TRBD1. This CDR3 is 15 amino acids long. The J segment lost 6 bases and the V segment lost 9 bases, leaving 10 bases of the junction unmatched. From germline, CDR1 is KGHDR and CDR2 SFDVKD. The CDR3 region has the DNA TGTGCCACCCAAAGAAGGACAGGGGGACGCAATGAGCAGTTCTTC. This translates into CATQRRTGGRNEQFF.

There are many counts of this clonotype. The genes are TRBV6-5 and TRBJ1-2; a weak D match, TRBD1 (6 bases). The germline CDR1 and CDR2 sequences are MNHEY and SVGAGI. Deletions cut 1 base from V and 2 bases from J, with 17 bases between. The CDR3 totals 17 residues. CDR3 protein: CASSYYWEGEGNYGYTF. CDR3 DNA sequence: TGTGCCAGCAGTTACTACTGGGAGGGGGAGGGCAACTATGGCTACACCTTC.

The rearrangement links TRBV4-3 to TRBJ1-2; D perhaps matches TRBD1 (6 bases). From germline, CDR1 is LGHNA and CDR2 YSLEER. This CDR3 spans 14 amino acids. Trimming shortened V by 4 bases and J by 8 bases, and 17 bases separated the two germline ends. The CDR3 region has the DNA TGCGCCAGCAGCCCAGGGGTGCAGTTACACGGCTACACCTTC. Its protein product is CASSPGVQLHGYTF.

The V call is TRBV3-1, the J call TRBJ2-1, with 9 bases lining up with TRBD1. The CDR3 sequence is 16 residues long. Per the germline V gene, CDR1 is LGHDT and CDR2 is YNNKEL (reference sequence). V lost 4 bases, J lost 4 bases, and 8 bases stayed unmatched. The chain's CDR3 is CASSLETGGFYNEQFF. CDR3 nucleotide sequence: TGTGCCAGCAGCCTGGAGACAGGGGGGTTTTACAATGAGCAGTTCTTC.

This clonotype was detected only a few times. This rearrangement joins TRBV6-4 to TRBJ2-1; D is unresolved. Germline values: CDR1 MRHNA, CDR2 SNTAGT. V was clipped by 5 bases and J by 2 bases, with 13 bases between them. The length of the CDR3 is 15 residues. DNA for the CDR3: TGTGCCAGCAGTCTAACTACCTCCCCCTACAATGAGCAGTTCTTC. The encoded protein is CASSLTTSPYNEQFF.

This clonotype was seen a handful of times. This chain links TRBV5-6 with TRBJ2-6, with 7 bases aligning to TRBD1. This CDR3 is built from 17 residues. Germline V lookup: CDR1 SGHDT, CDR2 YYEEEE. Unmatched junction bases numbered 11, after V lost 6 bases and J lost 2 bases. The CDR3 sequence is CASNHPRDRAGANVLTF. The CDR3 DNA sequence: TGTGCCAGCAACCATCCTAGAGACAGGGCTGGGGCCAACGTCCTGACTTTC.

This clonotype has a count of ten or more. The chain couples TRBV3-1 to TRBJ1-5, with D uncertain. Germline assignment: CDR1 LGHDT and CDR2 YNNKEL (reference sequence). V gave up 8 bases and J gave up 4 bases, with 9 bases separating them. This CDR3 contains 12 residues. DNA of the CDR3: TGTGCCAGCGGAAGTTTTAATCAGCCCCAGCATTTT. This translates into CASGSFNQPQHF.

This chain connects TRBV27 to TRBJ2-7; D is unclear. The CDR3 length is 14 residues. Germline-derived CDR1 and CDR2 are MNHEY and SMNVEV (reference sequence). V was pared by 6 bases and J by 7 bases, with 19 bases between. The CDR3 loop is CASSHSDLGWEQYF. CDR3 coding DNA: TGTGCCAGCAGCCACAGCGATCTGGGTTGGGAGCAGTACTTC.

This clonotype was seen many times. V gene TRBV5-1 combines with J gene TRBJ2-7, with TRBD2 as a possible D gene (5 bases). V was trimmed by 8 bases and J by 7 bases, leaving 19 bases between them. The CDR3 spans 13 residues. Germline CDR1 and CDR2: SGHRS and YFSETQ. CDR3 sequence (DNA): TGCGCCAGTTATGACGAGGGCGGCGGGGAGCAGTACTTC. It yields the protein CASYDEGGGEQYF.

Many counts were recorded for this clonotype. The V call is TRBV29-1, the J call TRBJ2-5; 8 bases line up with TRBD2. V trimming: 0 bases; J trimming: 1 base; junction bases outside the gene matches: 4. Germline-derived CDR1 and CDR2 are SQVTM and ANQGSEA. CDR3 length: 15 residues. The CDR3 here is CSVEDPREGQETQYF. The CDR3 DNA sequence: TGCAGCGTTGAAGATCCCCGGGAGGGCCAAGAGACCCAGTACTTC.

This clonotype was found a few times. The chain uses TRBV7-3 and TRBJ2-2, with D possibly matching TRBD1 (6 bases). The CDR3 has 15 amino acids. Germline assignment: CDR1 SGHTA and CDR2 FQGTGA. Trimming shortened V by 5 bases and J by 2 bases, and 12 bases separated the two germline ends. DNA of the CDR3: TGTGCCAGCAGCCCGGGACACCAAAACACCGGGGAGCTGTTTTTT. Protein product: CASSPGHQNTGELFF. Combining the CDR3 with reference TRBV7-3 and TRBJ2-2 gives the whole variable domain GAGVSQTPSNKVTEKGKYVELRCDPISGHTALYWYRQSLGQGPEFLIYFQGTGAADDSGLPNDRFFAVRPEGSVSTLKIQRTERGDSAVYLCASSPGHQNTGELFFGEGSRLTVL.

On this clonotype: No conserved phenylalanine or tryptophan is present at the end of the CDR3, so a read error is the likely explanation. The rearrangement joins TRBV4-3 to TRBJ2-7; TRBD1 matches at 9 bases. Losses at the gene ends were 0 bases for V and 6 bases for J; bases not matched to a gene: 6. CDR1 is LGHNA and CDR2 is YSLEER in the germline V gene. The CDR3 length is 15 residues. Here the CDR3 reads CASSQDYRGRGEQYL. The CDR3 bases are TGCGCCAGCAGCCAAGATTACAGGGGGCGCGGCGAGCAGTACCTC.

This clonotype was found a few times. The CDR3 spells CASSADITNYGYTF. DNA for the CDR3: TGCGCCAGCAGCGCGGACATCACTAACTATGGCTACACCTTC. The gene calls are TRBV5-1 and TRBJ1-2, with D perhaps TRBD1 (5 bases). The length of the CDR3 is 14 residues. Trimming took 4 bases from V and 0 from J, leaving 10 bases between them. Germline lookup yields CDR1 SGHRS and CDR2 YFSETQ.

J is TRBJ1-2 and V is TRBV4-3; TRBD1 might be the D (6 bases). Per germline, CDR1 LGHNA and CDR2 YSLEER. This CDR3 has 17 amino acids. Deletions cut 1 base from V and 5 bases from J, with 20 bases between. The CDR3 here is CASSQALRVTGRYGYTF. CDR3 in DNA: TGCGCCAGCAGCCAAGCCCTTCGGGTCACAGGGAGGTATGGCTACACCTTC.

This clonotype was seen only a few times. The chain has TRBV6-5 and TRBJ2-5; the D is unclear. The germline V gene encodes CDR1 MNHEY and CDR2 SVGAGI. The CDR3 extends over 15 amino acids. The V end lost 6 bases, the J end lost 4 bases, and 18 bases lay between the germline ends. The CDR3 loop reads CASSLTWGVGETQYF. In DNA form, the CDR3 reads TGTGCCAGCAGCCTAACCTGGGGTGTGGGAGAGACCCAGTACTTC.

This clonotype occurred a few times. The chain couples TRBV28 to TRBJ2-7; D call uncertain. Germline values: CDR1 MDHEN, CDR2 SYDVKM. The CDR3 contains 13 residues. Trimming stripped 3 bases from V and 7 bases from J, with 13 bases between. The DNA of the CDR3 is TGTGCCAGCAGTTTTGGATTGGTGGGGGAGCAGTACTTC. It yields the protein CASSFGLVGEQYF.

CDR3 DNA sequence: TGCAGCGTTGAGGCCCCCTCTTGGGACTATGGCTACACCTTC. This translates into CSVEAPSWDYGYTF. J is TRBJ1-2 and V is TRBV29-1; D not certain. CDR3 size: 14 residues. Deletions cut 3 bases from V and 3 bases from J, with 14 bases between. Germline CDR1 and CDR2: SQVTM and ANQGSEA.

This clonotype was counted at least ten times. V and J are TRBV4-1 and TRBJ2-4, with no clear D. Germline CDR1 MGHRA, CDR2 YSYEKL. There are 14 residues in the CDR3. The V end lost 0 bases, the J end lost 7 bases, and 10 bases lay between the germline ends. The CDR3 protein is CASSQDLVLNIQYF. Here the CDR3 DNA reads TGCGCCAGCAGCCAAGATCTGGTCTTGAACATTCAGTACTTC.

This clonotype appeared a single time. This chain connects TRBV20-1 to TRBJ2-7; 7 positions match TRBD1. J gave up 3 bases and V 4 bases, and 3 bases lay outside the gene matches. Germline CDR1 is DFQATT and CDR2 is SNEGSKA (reference sequence). The CDR3 totals 12 residues. In nucleotides, the CDR3 is TGCAGTGCTACCGGACAGGTCTACGAGCAGTACTTC. Protein product: CSATGQVYEQYF.

This clonotype appeared a few times. This chain joins TRBV18 and TRBJ2-3; tentative D call: TRBD2 (6 bases). Germline V gene data show CDR1 as KGHSH and CDR2 as LQKENI. V was pared by 2 bases and J by 5 bases, with 11 bases between. This CDR3 region has 14 residues. This chain's CDR3 is CASSPVTRKDTQYF. CDR3 nucleotide sequence: TGTGCCAGCTCACCAGTGACTAGAAAAGATACGCAGTATTTT.

A few counts support this clonotype. The chain couples TRBV7-9 to TRBJ1-2, with TRBD1 matching 8 bases. The V gene end was trimmed by 1 base and the J gene end by 1 base; junction bases not matched to a gene: 2. From germline, CDR1 is SEHNR and CDR2 FQNEAQ (reference sequence). CDR3 length: 15 amino acids. CDR3 protein: CASSLGQGFNYGYTF. The CDR3 nucleotides read TGTGCCAGCAGCTTAGGACAGGGGTTTAACTATGGCTACACCTTC.

This chain links TRBV7-2 with TRBJ1-1; D may be TRBD1 (5 bases). Germline V lookup: CDR1 SGHTA, CDR2 FQGNSA. The length of the CDR3 is 15 residues. The germline V and J ends were trimmed by 1 base and 0 bases, with 9 bases remaining between them. CDR3 sequence reads: CASSLEPGVNTEAFF. The DNA for the CDR3 is TGTGCCAGCAGCTTAGAACCGGGGGTGAACACTGAAGCTTTCTTT.

This clonotype was counted a few times. CDR3: CASSQDPDSANEKLFF. The CDR3 DNA sequence: TGTGCCAGCAGCCAAGATCCCGACAGCGCTAATGAAAAACTGTTTTTT. V usage is TRBV3-1 and J usage is TRBJ1-4, with D perhaps matching TRBD1 (5 bases). V lost 0 bases and J 3 bases, leaving 11 bases between the germline ends. The germline V gene encodes CDR1 LGHDT and CDR2 YNNKEL (reference sequence). The CDR3 covers 16 residues.